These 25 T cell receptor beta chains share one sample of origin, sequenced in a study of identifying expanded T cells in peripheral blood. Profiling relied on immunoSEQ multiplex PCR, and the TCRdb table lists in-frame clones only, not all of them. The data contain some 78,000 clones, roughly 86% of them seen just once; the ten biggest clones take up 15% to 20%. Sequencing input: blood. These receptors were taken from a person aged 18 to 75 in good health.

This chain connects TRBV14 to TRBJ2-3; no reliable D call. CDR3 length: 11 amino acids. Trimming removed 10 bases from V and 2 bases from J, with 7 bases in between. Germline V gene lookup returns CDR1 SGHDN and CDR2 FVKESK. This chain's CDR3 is CATSHTDTQYF. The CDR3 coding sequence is TGTGCCACCTCCCACACAGATACGCAGTATTTT. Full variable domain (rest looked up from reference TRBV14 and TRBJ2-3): EAGVTQFPSHSVIEKGQTVTLRCDPISGHDNLYWYRRVMGKEIKFLLHFVKESKQDESGMPNNRFLAERTGGTYSTLKVQPAELEDSGVYFCATSHTDTQYFGPGTRLTVL.

The CDR3, as DNA: TGTGCCAGCTCACCGGATCAATCCTACAATGAGCAGTTCTTC. It translates to CASSPDQSYNEQFF. The chain combines TRBV18 with TRBJ2-1; D gene unclear. This CDR3 has 14 residues. V lost 3 bases, J lost 1 base, and 7 bases lay in between. Germline CDR1 is KGHSH and CDR2 is LQKENI.

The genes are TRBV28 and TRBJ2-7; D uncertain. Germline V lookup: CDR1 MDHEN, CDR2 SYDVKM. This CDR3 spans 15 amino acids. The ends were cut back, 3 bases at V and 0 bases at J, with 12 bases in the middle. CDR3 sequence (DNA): TGTGCCAGCAGTTTGGTGAGCCTAGGCTCCTACGAGCAGTACTTC. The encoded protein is CASSLVSLGSYEQYF.

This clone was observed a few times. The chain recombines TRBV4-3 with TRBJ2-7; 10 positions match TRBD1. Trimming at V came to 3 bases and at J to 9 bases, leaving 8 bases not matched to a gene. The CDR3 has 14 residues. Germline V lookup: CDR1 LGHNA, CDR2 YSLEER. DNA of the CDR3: TGCGCCAGCAGCCAGTGGACAGGGGGGTCGGGGCAGTACTTC. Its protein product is CASSQWTGGSGQYF.

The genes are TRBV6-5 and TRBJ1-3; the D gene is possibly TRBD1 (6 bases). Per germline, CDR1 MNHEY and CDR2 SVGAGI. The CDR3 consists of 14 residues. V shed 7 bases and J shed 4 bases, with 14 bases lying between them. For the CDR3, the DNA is TGTGCCAGCACCAGGACAGTTAAGGGAAACACCATATATTTT. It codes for CASTRTVKGNTIYF.

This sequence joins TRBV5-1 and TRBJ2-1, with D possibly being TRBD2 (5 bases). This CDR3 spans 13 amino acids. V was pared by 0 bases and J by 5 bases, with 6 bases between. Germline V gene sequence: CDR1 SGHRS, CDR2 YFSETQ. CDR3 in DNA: TGCGCCAGCAGCTTGGCCGGGAACAATGAGCAGTTCTTC. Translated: CASSLAGNNEQFF. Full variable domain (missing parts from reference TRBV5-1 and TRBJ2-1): KAGVTQTPRYLIKTRGQQVTLSCSPISGHRSVSWYQQTPGQGLQFLFEYFSETQRNKGNFPGRFSGRQFSNSRSEMNVSTLELGDSALYLCASSLAGNNEQFFGPGTRLTVL.

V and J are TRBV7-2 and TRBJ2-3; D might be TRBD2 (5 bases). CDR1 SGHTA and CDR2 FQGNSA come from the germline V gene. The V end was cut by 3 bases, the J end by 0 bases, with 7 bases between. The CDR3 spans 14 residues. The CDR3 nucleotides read TGTGCCAGCAGCTTTGGCGGGAGCACAGATACGCAGTATTTT. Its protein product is CASSFGGSTDTQYF.

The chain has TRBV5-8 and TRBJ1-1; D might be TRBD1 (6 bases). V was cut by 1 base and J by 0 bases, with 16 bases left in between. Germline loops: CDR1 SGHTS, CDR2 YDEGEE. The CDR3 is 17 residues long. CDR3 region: CASSLYGGGTMNTEAFF. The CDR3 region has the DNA TGTGCCAGCAGCTTGTACGGGGGCGGCACCATGAACACTGAAGCTTTCTTT.

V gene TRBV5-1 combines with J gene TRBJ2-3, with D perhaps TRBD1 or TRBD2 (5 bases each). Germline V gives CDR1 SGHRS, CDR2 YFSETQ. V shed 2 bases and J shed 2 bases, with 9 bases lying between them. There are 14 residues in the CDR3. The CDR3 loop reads CASSLEGNTDTQYF. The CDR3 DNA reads TGCGCCAGCAGCTTAGAGGGGAACACAGATACGCAGTATTTT.

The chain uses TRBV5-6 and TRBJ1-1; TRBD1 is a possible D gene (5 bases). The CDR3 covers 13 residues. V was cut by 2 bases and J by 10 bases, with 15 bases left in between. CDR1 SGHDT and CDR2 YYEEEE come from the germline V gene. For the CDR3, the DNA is TGTGCCAGCAGCTTCCGGGACCTCAATTCAGCTTTCTTT. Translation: CASSFRDLNSAFF.

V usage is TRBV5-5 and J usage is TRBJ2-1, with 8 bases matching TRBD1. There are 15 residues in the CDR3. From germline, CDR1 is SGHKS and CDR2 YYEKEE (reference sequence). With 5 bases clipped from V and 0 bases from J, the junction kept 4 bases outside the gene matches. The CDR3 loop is CASRIGQGSYNEQFF. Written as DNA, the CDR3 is TGTGCCAGCAGGATAGGACAGGGCTCCTACAATGAGCAGTTCTTC.

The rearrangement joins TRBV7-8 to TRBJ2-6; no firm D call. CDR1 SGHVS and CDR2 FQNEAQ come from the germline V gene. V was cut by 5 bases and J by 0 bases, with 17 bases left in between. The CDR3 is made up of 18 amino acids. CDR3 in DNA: TGTGCCAGCAGCCGGTCCGGTTTGGATTTCTCTGGGGCCAACGTCCTGACTTTC. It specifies CASSRSGLDFSGANVLTF.

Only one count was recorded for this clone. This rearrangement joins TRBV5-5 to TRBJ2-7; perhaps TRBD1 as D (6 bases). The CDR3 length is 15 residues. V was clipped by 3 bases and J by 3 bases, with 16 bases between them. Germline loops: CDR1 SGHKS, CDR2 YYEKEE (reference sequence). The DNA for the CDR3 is TGTGCCAGCAGCTCCTCACAGGGCGGAGGCTACGAGCAGTACTTC. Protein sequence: CASSSSQGGGYEQYF.

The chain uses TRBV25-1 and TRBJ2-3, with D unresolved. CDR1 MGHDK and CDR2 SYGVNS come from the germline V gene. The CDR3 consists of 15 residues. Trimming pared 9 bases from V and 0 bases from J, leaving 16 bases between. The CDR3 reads CARFVLGSSTDTQYF. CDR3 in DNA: TGTGCCAGATTCGTTTTAGGGTCTAGCACAGATACGCAGTATTTT.

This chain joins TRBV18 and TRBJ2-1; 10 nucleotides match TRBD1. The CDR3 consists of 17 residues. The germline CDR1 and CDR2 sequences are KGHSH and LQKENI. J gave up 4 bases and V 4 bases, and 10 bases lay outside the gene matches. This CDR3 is CASSLRPGQGRYNEQFF. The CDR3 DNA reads TGTGCCAGCTCACTGAGACCGGGACAGGGGCGATACAATGAGCAGTTCTTC.

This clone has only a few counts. The CDR3 sequence is CASSGKDGNYGYTF. The CDR3, as DNA: TGTGCCAGCAGCGGAAAGGACGGCAACTATGGCTACACCTTC. The chain uses TRBV9 and TRBJ1-2; D unresolved. The CDR3 has 14 residues. Germline-derived CDR1 and CDR2 are SGDLS and YYNGEE. V lost 3 bases to trimming and J lost 2 bases, with 11 bases between them.

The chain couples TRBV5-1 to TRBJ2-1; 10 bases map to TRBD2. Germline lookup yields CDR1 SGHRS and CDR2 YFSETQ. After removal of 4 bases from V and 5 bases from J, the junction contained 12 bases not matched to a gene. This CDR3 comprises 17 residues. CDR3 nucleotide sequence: TGCGCCAGCAGCATACAGGGCATAGCGGGAGGAGACAATGAGCAGTTCTTC. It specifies CASSIQGIAGGDNEQFF.

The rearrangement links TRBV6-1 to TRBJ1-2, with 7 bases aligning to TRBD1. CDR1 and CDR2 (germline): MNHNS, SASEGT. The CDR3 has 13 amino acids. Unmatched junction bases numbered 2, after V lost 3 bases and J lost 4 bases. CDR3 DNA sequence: TGTGCCAGCAGTGACACAGGGGCCTATGGCTACACCTTC. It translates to CASSDTGAYGYTF.

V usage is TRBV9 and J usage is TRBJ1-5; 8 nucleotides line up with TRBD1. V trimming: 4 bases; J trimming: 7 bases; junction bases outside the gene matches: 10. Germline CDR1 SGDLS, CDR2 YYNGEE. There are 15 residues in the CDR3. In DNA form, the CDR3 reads TGTGCCAGCAGCCCCTCAGGGGGCGGGGGGCAGCCCCAGCATTTT. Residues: CASSPSGGGGQPQHF.

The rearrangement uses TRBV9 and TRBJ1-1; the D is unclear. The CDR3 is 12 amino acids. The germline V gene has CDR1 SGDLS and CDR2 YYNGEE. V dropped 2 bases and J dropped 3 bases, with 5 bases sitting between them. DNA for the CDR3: TGTGCCAGCAGCGTCGGGGACACTGAAGCTTTCTTT. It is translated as CASSVGDTEAFF.

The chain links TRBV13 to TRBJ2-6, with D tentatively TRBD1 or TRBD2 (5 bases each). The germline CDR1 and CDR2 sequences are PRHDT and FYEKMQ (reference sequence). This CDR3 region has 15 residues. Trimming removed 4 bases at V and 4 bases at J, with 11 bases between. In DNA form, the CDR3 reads TGTGCCAGCAGCTCCGGGACGTGGGGGGCCAACGTCCTGACTTTC. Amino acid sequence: CASSSGTWGANVLTF.

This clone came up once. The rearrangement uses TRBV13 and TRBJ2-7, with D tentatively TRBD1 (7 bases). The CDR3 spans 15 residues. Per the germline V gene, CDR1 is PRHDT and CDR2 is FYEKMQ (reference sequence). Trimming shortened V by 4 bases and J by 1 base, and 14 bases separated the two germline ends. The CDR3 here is CASSYQGGGSYEQYF. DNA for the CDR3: TGTGCCAGCAGCTATCAGGGGGGAGGTTCCTACGAGCAGTACTTC.

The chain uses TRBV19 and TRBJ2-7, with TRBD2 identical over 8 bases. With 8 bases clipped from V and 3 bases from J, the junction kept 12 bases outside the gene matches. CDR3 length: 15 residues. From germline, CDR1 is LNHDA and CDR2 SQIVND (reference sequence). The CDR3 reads CASELAEHLCYEQYF. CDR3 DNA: TGTGCCAGTGAACTAGCGGAGCACCTTTGCTACGAGCAGTACTTC.

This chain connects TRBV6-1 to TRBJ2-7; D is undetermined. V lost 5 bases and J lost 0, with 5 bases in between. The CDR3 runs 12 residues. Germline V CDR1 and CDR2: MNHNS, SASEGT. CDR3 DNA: TGTGCCAGCAGTCTTAGCTCCTACGAGCAGTACTTC. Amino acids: CASSLSSYEQYF.

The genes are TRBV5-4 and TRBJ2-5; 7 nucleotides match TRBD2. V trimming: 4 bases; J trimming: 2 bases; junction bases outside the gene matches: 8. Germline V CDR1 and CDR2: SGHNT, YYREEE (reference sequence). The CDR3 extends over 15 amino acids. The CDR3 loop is CASSKGEGRQETQYF. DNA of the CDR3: TGTGCCAGCAGCAAAGGGGAGGGGCGGCAAGAGACCCAGTACTTC.